This TCR beta chain was captured by sequencing in a study of blood T cell repertoires in COVID-19. This CDR3 is 13 amino acids long. V lost 5 bases, J lost 1 base, and 8 bases lay in between. This clone turned up a few times. The repertoire was sequenced with immunoSEQ multiplex PCR; TCRdb's copy has only in-frame clones and lacks some. The sample has 250,000 to 350,000 clones; approximately 90% are singletons. Material for sequencing was peripheral blood. The V and J genes are TRBV12-3 or TRBV12-4 and TRBJ1-1, with D uncertain. This TCR was sampled from a woman in her forties or fifties who had recovered from COVID-19. The CDR3 protein is CASSRYGNTEAFF. DNA of the CDR3: TGTGCCAGCAGTCGGTACGGGAACACTGAAGCTTTCTTT.